What follows are 27 T cell receptor beta chains derived from one specimen sequenced in a study of T cell clusters in autoimmune cytopenias. TRB was amplified from about 270 ng of peripheral blood genomic DNA per sample. TRB rearrangements were amplified by touch-down multiplex PCR with mixed TRB-A/B primers. From its re-call of the multiplex PCR reads, TCRdb lists each CDR3 protein once, without DNA. In total, the table holds 6,000 to 6,500 distinct CDR3 sequences. These same data were also listed under a study on T cell repertoires in aging, cancer and after chemotherapy.

The sequenced sample was peripheral blood. These receptors came from a human donor in good health.

The chain's CDR3 is CASSPFFSQETQYF. The chain couples TRBV7-2 to TRBJ2-5. CDR3 length: 14 amino acids. Germline-derived CDR1 and CDR2 are SGHTA and FQGNSA.

This clonotype is deemed medium-sized by its frequency. V is TRBV19 and J is TRBJ1-4. The CDR3 extends over 15 amino acids. CDR1 is LNHDA and CDR2 is SQIVND in the germline V gene (reference sequence). CDR3 sequence: CASTRLDGLNEKLFF.

The chain is built from TRBV6-5 and TRBJ2-2. CDR3 length equals 14 residues. Germline CDR1 reads MNHEY; CDR2 reads SVGAGI. CDR3 sequence reads: CASSYFSRTGELFF.

This clonotype is labeled medium-sized based on frequency. The rearrangement links TRBV29-1 to TRBJ2-2; with no DNA, the TCRdb D assignment of TRBD1 cannot be verified. This CDR3 region has 16 residues. CDR1 SQVTM and CDR2 ANQGSEA come from the germline V gene. This chain's CDR3 is CSVVGGQGASEGELFF.

The V gene is TRBV10-3, the J gene TRBJ1-1; TCRdb reports TRBD1, a call that lacks DNA to check it against. This CDR3 is built from 14 residues. Germline-derived CDR1 and CDR2 are ENHRY and SYGVKD. The CDR3 region is CAISDSRGVSEAFF.

Considering frequency, this clonotype is medium-sized. V usage is TRBV19 and J usage is TRBJ2-2; TCRdb picks TRBD1, but there is no DNA to check that call. Germline CDR1 reads LNHDA; CDR2 reads SQIVND (reference sequence). This CDR3 has 15 amino acids. CDR3: CASSIVTGLTGELFF.

The gene calls are TRBV6-5 and TRBJ2-7; the TCRdb call, TRBD1, lacks DNA for checking. There are 12 residues in the CDR3. CDR1 and CDR2 from the germline V gene are MNHEY and SVGAGI. The CDR3 sequence: CASTGQGNEQYF.

The chain is built from TRBV6-5 and TRBJ1-3. Germline V lookup: CDR1 MNHEY, CDR2 SVGAGI. The CDR3 length is 14 residues. The CDR3 reads CASSYRNLGDTIYF.

V gene TRBV10-3 combines with J gene TRBJ2-2. Germline V gene data show CDR1 as ENHRY and CDR2 as SYGVKD. The length of the CDR3 is 14 residues. The CDR3 loop reads CAIPGSENTGELFF.

This chain joins TRBV6-1 and TRBJ1-5; lacking DNA, the TRBD1 call made by TCRdb goes unchecked. Germline CDR1 and CDR2: MNHNS and SASEGT. The CDR3 totals 14 residues. CDR3 sequence reads: CAARGSTSNQPQHF.

This clonotype is classed as medium-sized by frequency. The chain joins TRBV29-1 to TRBJ2-5; TCRdb's D gene call, TRBD2, goes unchecked for lack of DNA. This CDR3 is 13 amino acids long. Germline V gives CDR1 SQVTM, CDR2 ANQGSEA. The CDR3 reads CSVEASGRETQYF.

V is TRBV6-5 and J is TRBJ2-1; TCRdb outputs TRBD1, but without DNA this stays unchecked. This CDR3 has 16 residues. CDR1 MNHEY and CDR2 SVGAGI come from the germline V gene. CDR3 residues: CASSYSAGASYNEQFF.

This clonotype is labeled large (0.1 to 1%) based on frequency. The chain joins TRBV29-1 to TRBJ2-3; as DNA is missing, the TRBD2 call by TCRdb cannot be tested. CDR1 is SQVTM and CDR2 is ANQGSEA in the germline V gene. The CDR3 covers 13 residues. CDR3 residues: CSPTRDSTDTQYF.

CDR3 amino acids: CASSPGQGMVETQYF. This chain connects TRBV12-3 or TRBV12-4 to TRBJ2-5; the D call from TCRdb, TRBD1, cannot be confirmed without DNA. CDR3 length: 15 residues.

This chain links TRBV20-1 with TRBJ2-1; TCRdb picks TRBD1, but there is no DNA to check that call. The CDR3 runs 12 residues. Germline CDR1 reads DFQATT; CDR2 reads SNEGSKA (reference sequence). Here the CDR3 reads CSAAGQANEQFF.

Its frequency marks this clonotype as medium-sized. The chain joins TRBV5-5 to TRBJ2-5; the D call of TRBD2 rests on TCRdb alone, since no DNA is present to check it. Germline V lookup: CDR1 SGHKS, CDR2 YYEKEE (reference sequence). This CDR3 is 13 amino acids long. CDR3 sequence reads: CASSSLSVETQYF.

The rearrangement uses TRBV6-2 or TRBV6-3 and TRBJ1-1. Germline CDR1 and CDR2: MNHEY and SVGEGT. This CDR3 comprises 18 residues. CDR3 residues: CASSATPALQGMNTEAFF.

By frequency, this clonotype registers medium-sized (0.01 to 0.1%). The rearrangement joins TRBV5-6 to TRBJ1-5; TCRdb returns TRBD1, unconfirmable since there is no DNA. The CDR3 consists of 14 residues. Germline V gene data show CDR1 as SGHDT and CDR2 as YYEEEE. CDR3 loop: CASSRTGDNQPQHF.

Measured by frequency, this clonotype is medium-sized. The chain has TRBV5-6 and TRBJ2-7; TCRdb proposes TRBD1, but this gene call is untestable without DNA. CDR3 length equals 15 residues. Germline CDR1 reads SGHDT; CDR2 reads YYEEEE. The CDR3 sequence is CASSLDPGNRYEQYF.

The chain recombines TRBV6-6 with TRBJ1-3; lacking DNA, the TRBD1 call made by TCRdb goes unchecked. CDR3 length: 12 amino acids. Germline lookup yields CDR1 MNHNY and CDR2 SVGAGI (reference sequence). The CDR3 is CASGTQGIPIYF.

This clonotype registers medium-sized by frequency. V is TRBV29-1 and J is TRBJ1-2; TCRdb names TRBD1, which stays unverified in the absence of DNA. The germline gives CDR1 SQVTM, CDR2 ANQGSEA. CDR3 length: 13 amino acids. The CDR3 here is CSARTGIRSGYTF.

This clonotype counts as medium-sized by frequency. The chain uses TRBV29-1 and TRBJ2-1; TCRdb selects TRBD2, and the lack of DNA leaves this call unchecked. The germline gives CDR1 SQVTM, CDR2 ANQGSEA. The CDR3 extends over 17 amino acids. CDR3 amino acids: CSAPGTSGGSSYNEQFF.

This clonotype ranks as medium-sized in terms of frequency. The chain uses TRBV15 and TRBJ2-3. CDR3 length: 15 amino acids. CDR1 is LNHNV and CDR2 is YYDKDF in the germline V gene (reference sequence). The CDR3 protein is CATSRDLKGSDTQYF.

The V and J genes are TRBV11-1 and TRBJ1-2; TCRdb's D call of TRBD1 is untestable without DNA. Germline CDR1 is SGHAT and CDR2 is FQDESV (reference sequence). The CDR3 loop spans 16 amino acids. CDR3 sequence reads: CASSQLSTGNNYGYTF.

The gene calls are TRBV5-6 and TRBJ2-1; TCRdb picks TRBD2, but there is no DNA to check that call. The CDR3 runs 16 residues. In germline, CDR1 is SGHDT, CDR2 YYEEEE. The CDR3: CASSTVGGEDYNEQFF. Combining the CDR3 with reference TRBV5-6 and TRBJ2-1 gives the whole variable domain DAGVTQSPTHLIKTRGQQVTLRCSPKSGHDTVSWYQQALGQGPQFIFQYYEEEERQRGNFPDRFSGHQFPNYSSELNVNALLLGDSALYLCASSTVGGEDYNEQFFGPGTRLTVL.

According to its frequency, this clonotype is medium-sized. The rearrangement joins TRBV29-1 to TRBJ1-1; the D call from TCRdb, TRBD1, cannot be confirmed without DNA. Germline loops: CDR1 SQVTM, CDR2 ANQGSEA. The CDR3 has 13 amino acids. Here the CDR3 reads CSVEVGQGGRAFF.

V usage is TRBV5-1 and J usage is TRBJ1-3; the D call from TCRdb, TRBD1, cannot be confirmed without DNA. Germline V gene sequence: CDR1 SGHRS, CDR2 YFSETQ. The CDR3 is 14 residues long. This CDR3 is CASRAYAGADTIYF.